The 29 T cell receptor beta chains reported below all come from one sample, sequenced in a study of T cell responses to AZD1222 COVID-19 vaccine. TCRdb keeps only in-frame clones here, not all; method: immunoSEQ multiplex PCR. The sample holds under 150,000 clones; 70% to 90% are singletons and the top ten take 25% to 30%. The material was peripheral blood, obtained on day 0 of AZD1222 vaccination. All receptors derive from an adult in good health.

The sample holds one count of this clone. The chain combines TRBV6-5 with TRBJ1-6; D remains unclear. Deletions cut 4 bases from V and 5 bases from J, with 15 bases between. Germline CDR1 MNHEY, CDR2 SVGAGI. The CDR3 consists of 16 residues. The CDR3 region is CASSSLLVSNNSPLHF. CDR3 DNA: TGTGCCAGCAGTTCCCTGCTTGTAAGCAATAATTCACCCCTCCACTTT.

This chain joins TRBV19 and TRBJ2-1, with D uncertain. V shed 2 bases and J shed 6 bases, with 8 bases lying between them. Germline CDR1 reads LNHDA; CDR2 reads SQIVND (reference sequence). The CDR3 sequence is 13 residues long. The CDR3 DNA is TGTGCCAGTAGTATAACCAGCCCCAATGAGCAGTTCTTC. It is translated as CASSITSPNEQFF.

This clone was seen only a few times. The V call is TRBV6-1, the J call TRBJ1-1; D not certain. The V gene's germline CDR1 is MNHNS and CDR2 SASEGT. The length of the CDR3 is 14 residues. Deletions cut 2 bases from V and 0 bases from J, with 7 bases between. CDR3 DNA sequence: TGTGCCAGCAGTGAATCCAACATGAACACTGAAGCTTTCTTT. Translating it yields CASSESNMNTEAFF.

The chain employs TRBV3-1 (or the pseudogene TRBV3-2) and TRBJ2-1, with D perhaps being TRBD1 or TRBD2 (5 bases each). The CDR3 consists of 15 residues. V gave up 4 bases and J gave up 8 bases, with 18 bases separating them. CDR1 and CDR2 from the germline V gene are LGHDT and YNNKEL (reference sequence). The DNA of the CDR3 is TGTGCCAGCAGCCCCCGGGACCTTACTCAGGATGAGCAGTTCTTC. This gives the protein CASSPRDLTQDEQFF.

The V and J genes are TRBV7-9 and TRBJ1-1; D unclear. Per germline, CDR1 SEHNR and CDR2 FQNEAQ (reference sequence). Trimming cost V 2 bases and J 3 bases, with 16 bases left between them. The CDR3 spans 16 residues. For the CDR3, the DNA is TGTGCCAGCAGCTTAAGTATGGTGGAGGCTGACACTGAAGCTTTCTTT. Amino acids: CASSLSMVEADTEAFF.

V and J are TRBV4-1 and TRBJ2-3; D is ambiguous. Deletions cut 0 bases from V and 0 bases from J, with 13 bases between. The CDR3 runs 17 residues. The germline CDR1 and CDR2 sequences are MGHRA and YSYEKL. CDR3: CASSQDLKTASTDTQYF. CDR3 nucleotides: TGCGCCAGCAGCCAAGATCTGAAGACCGCGAGCACAGATACGCAGTATTTT.

The chain employs TRBV19 and TRBJ1-1; D gene ambiguous. The CDR3 consists of 14 residues. Trimming shortened V by 3 bases and J by 1 base, and 9 bases separated the two germline ends. Germline CDR1 LNHDA, CDR2 SQIVND (reference sequence). The CDR3 spells CASSITGGNTEAFF. In DNA, the CDR3 is TGTGCCAGTAGTATCACCGGCGGGAACACTGAAGCTTTCTTT.

The gene calls are TRBV6-1 and TRBJ1-3, with D hard to call. With 3 bases removed from V and 0 bases from J, the gap between germline ends came to 6 bases. This CDR3 region has 14 residues. Germline V gene lookup returns CDR1 MNHNS and CDR2 SASEGT. CDR3 sequence: CASSEASSGNTIYF. The CDR3 DNA follows: TGTGCCAGCAGTGAGGCGAGCTCTGGAAACACCATATATTTT.

This clone was picked up a small number of times. The chain carries TRBV2 and TRBJ2-7; 9 bases are shared with TRBD2. Germline V gene sequence: CDR1 SNHLY, CDR2 FYNNEI. V shed 2 bases, J shed 3 bases, and the junction held 5 bases outside the gene matches. The CDR3 runs 15 residues. This CDR3 reads CASSEWEAGGYEQYF. CDR3 in DNA: TGTGCCAGCAGTGAATGGGAAGCGGGGGGCTACGAGCAGTACTTC.

The chain joins TRBV5-1 to TRBJ1-1; no clear D gene. The ends were cut back, 2 bases at V and 5 bases at J, with 10 bases in the middle. Germline loops: CDR1 SGHRS, CDR2 YFSETQ. CDR3 length equals 13 residues. The CDR3 DNA follows: TGCGCCAGCAGCTTCACGGGTCGGACTGAAGCTTTCTTT. It codes for CASSFTGRTEAFF.

The chain employs TRBV5-8 and TRBJ2-5; no reliable D call. The V gene lost 0 bases and the J gene lost 2 bases, with 8 bases spanning the gap. Per the germline V gene, CDR1 is SGHTS and CDR2 is YDEGEE. The CDR3 totals 14 residues. The CDR3 DNA reads as TGTGCCAGCAGCTTGGCCCAGAATCAAGAGACCCAGTACTTC. It specifies CASSLAQNQETQYF.

The rearrangement joins TRBV3-1 (or the pseudogene TRBV3-2) to TRBJ1-3, with D maybe TRBD1 (5 bases). Germline V lookup: CDR1 LGHDT, CDR2 YNNKEL (reference sequence). There are 17 residues in the CDR3. V gave up 1 base and J gave up 0 bases, with 13 bases separating them. The CDR3 DNA reads TGTGCCAGCAGCCAAGTATCCGGGGCCTACTCTGGAAACACCATATATTTT. As protein: CASSQVSGAYSGNTIYF.

V is TRBV7-9 and J is TRBJ1-2; D is uncertain. Germline values: CDR1 SEHNR, CDR2 FQNEAQ (reference sequence). This CDR3 has 15 residues. Deletions cut 7 bases from V and 6 bases from J, with 21 bases between. The CDR3 DNA is TGTGCCAGCAAACACAAATCCGGGCCAACGCATGGCTACACCTTC. It is translated as CASKHKSGPTHGYTF.

This clone was recorded only once. The chain carries TRBV7-2 and TRBJ2-1; 15 nucleotides match TRBD2. The trim removed 1 base at V and 7 bases at J, leaving 8 bases unmatched. The germline gives CDR1 SGHTA, CDR2 FQGNSA. The CDR3 contains 18 residues. The CDR3: CASSLGGTSGRPGNEQFF. As DNA, the CDR3 is TGTGCCAGCAGCTTAGGGGGGACTAGCGGGAGGCCAGGTAATGAGCAGTTCTTC. Complete variable domain (other parts from reference TRBV7-2 and TRBJ2-1): GAGVSQSPSNKVTEKGKDVELRCDPISGHTALYWYRQSLGQGLEFLIYFQGNSAPDKSGLPSDRFSAERTGGSVSTLTIQRTQQEDSAVYLCASSLGGTSGRPGNEQFFGPGTRLTVL.

The rearrangement links TRBV18 to TRBJ1-2, with D possibly being TRBD1 (5 bases). The CDR3 has 16 amino acids. V lost 3 bases and J 2 bases, leaving 16 bases between the germline ends. Germline V gene data show CDR1 as KGHSH and CDR2 as LQKENI. The CDR3 coding sequence is TGTGCCAGCTCACCCGGGACCCAAGCCGAGAACTATGGCTACACCTTC. Its translation: CASSPGTQAENYGYTF.

This clone was seen a single time. V gene TRBV29-1 combines with J gene TRBJ1-1; the match to TRBD1 covers 9 bases. The CDR3 spans 13 residues. From germline, CDR1 is SQVTM and CDR2 ANQGSEA. The J segment lost 1 base and the V segment lost 7 bases, leaving 4 bases of the junction unmatched. The CDR3 DNA sequence: TGCAGCGCCCGGGACAGGGAGAACACTGAAGCTTTCTTT. It encodes CSARDRENTEAFF.

The chain couples TRBV7-2 to TRBJ2-5, with D perhaps matching TRBD2 (6 bases). The CDR3 consists of 16 residues. The ends were cut back, 4 bases at V and 5 bases at J, with 20 bases in the middle. Germline CDR1 is SGHTA and CDR2 is FQGNSA. The CDR3, as DNA: TGTGCCAGCAGCTCACCGCCGGGACTTCGGGAGGAGACCCAGTACTTC. Amino acid sequence: CASSSPPGLREETQYF.

Here the CDR3 reads CASSSWDRGDQPQHF. The CDR3 nucleotides read TGCGCCAGCAGCTCCTGGGACAGGGGAGATCAGCCCCAGCATTTT. This chain joins TRBV10-1 and TRBJ1-5; 10 bases line up with TRBD1. The CDR3 extends over 15 amino acids. Unmatched junction bases numbered 7, after V lost 6 bases and J lost 5 bases. The V gene's germline CDR1 is WNHNN and CDR2 SYGVQD (reference sequence).

V is TRBV7-3 and J is TRBJ2-1; tentatively, D is TRBD2 (6 bases). The CDR3 has 15 amino acids. Looked up from germline, CDR1 is SGHTA and CDR2 is FQGTGA. Trimming cost V 0 bases and J 4 bases, with 10 bases left between them. The CDR3 DNA is TGTGCCAGCAGCTTAACTAGCGGAATATACAATGAGCAGTTCTTC. It encodes CASSLTSGIYNEQFF. The entire variable domain, with the rest obtained from reference TRBV7-3 and TRBJ2-1, is as follows: GAGVSQTPSNKVTEKGKYVELRCDPISGHTALYWYRQSLGQGPEFLIYFQGTGAADDSGLPNDRFFAVRPEGSVSTLKIQRTERGDSAVYLCASSLTSGIYNEQFFGPGTRLTVL.

The V call is TRBV7-3, the J call TRBJ2-2; no clear D gene. V lost 6 bases and J lost 4, with 6 bases in between. Germline CDR1 is SGHTA and CDR2 is FQGTGA. The CDR3 runs to 12 residues. This CDR3 reads CASRHVTGELFF. The CDR3, as DNA: TGTGCCAGCAGACACGTCACCGGGGAGCTGTTTTTT.

The chain joins TRBV18 to TRBJ1-4; a possible D gene is TRBD1 (5 bases). V was trimmed by 3 bases and J by 5 bases, leaving 13 bases between them. CDR1 KGHSH and CDR2 LQKENI come from the germline V gene. The CDR3 has 15 amino acids. The CDR3 DNA follows: TGTGCCAGCTCACCGGGCGGGACGGGGAATGAAAAACTGTTTTTT. This sequence encodes CASSPGGTGNEKLFF.

The chain links TRBV5-6 to TRBJ1-2; TRBD1 might be the D (5 bases). The CDR3 is 13 residues long. Germline V gene lookup returns CDR1 SGHDT and CDR2 YYEEEE. Trimming pared 2 bases from V and 4 bases from J, leaving 9 bases between. This CDR3 reads CASSFGGAYGYTF. As DNA, the CDR3 is TGTGCCAGCAGCTTTGGCGGGGCCTATGGCTACACCTTC.

The chain combines TRBV27 with TRBJ2-1; 11 bases match TRBD2. This CDR3 comprises 16 residues. Unmatched junction bases numbered 7, after V lost 6 bases and J lost 3 bases. Per the germline V gene, CDR1 is MNHEY and CDR2 is SMNVEV (reference sequence). The chain's CDR3 is CASRGTSGQYYNEQFF. The CDR3 DNA sequence: TGTGCCAGCAGGGGGACTAGCGGACAATACTACAATGAGCAGTTCTTC.

The rearrangement links TRBV7-2 to TRBJ1-3; D is unclear. Germline CDR1 and CDR2: SGHTA and FQGNSA. This CDR3 is 14 amino acids long. V shed 1 base and J shed 3 bases, with 7 bases lying between them. CDR3 in DNA: TGTGCCAGCAGCTTAGTAGGCAGTGGAAACACCATATATTTT. Translating it yields CASSLVGSGNTIYF.

Here the CDR3 DNA reads TGTGCCAGCCGACAGAGTAGCTCCTACAATGAGCAGTTCTTC. Encoded protein: CASRQSSSYNEQFF. The V call is TRBV6-5, the J call TRBJ2-1, with TRBD1 as a possible D gene (5 bases). The CDR3 length is 14 residues. From germline, CDR1 is MNHEY and CDR2 SVGAGI. Trimming pared 8 bases from V and 0 bases from J, leaving 11 bases between.

The rearrangement links TRBV19 to TRBJ2-1; 13 bases agree with TRBD2. Germline values: CDR1 LNHDA, CDR2 SQIVND (reference sequence). There are 16 residues in the CDR3. V trimming: 4 bases; J trimming: 5 bases; junction bases outside the gene matches: 5. DNA for the CDR3: TGTGCCAGTAGTAACAGACTAGCGGGAGGCCACAATGAGCAGTTCTTC. Translating it yields CASSNRLAGGHNEQFF.

The J gene is TRBJ1-5, the V gene TRBV24-1; 10 bases fit TRBD1. Germline CDR1 reads KGHDR; CDR2 reads SFDVKD. Germline trimming cut 3 bases from V and 4 bases from J; bases unmatched to any gene: 8. CDR3 size: 17 residues. The CDR3 region is CATSDPARTGGNQPQHF. DNA of the CDR3: TGTGCCACCAGTGATCCCGCCCGGACAGGGGGGAATCAGCCCCAGCATTTT.

V is TRBV11-2 and J is TRBJ2-7; D possibly corresponds to TRBD1 (5 bases). CDR1 and CDR2 (germline): SGHAT, FQNNGV. Trimming shortened V by 1 base and J by 0 bases, and 10 bases separated the two germline ends. The CDR3 spans 15 residues. CDR3 region: CASSLVAGLSYEQYF. CDR3 coding DNA: TGTGCCAGCAGCTTAGTAGCAGGGCTCTCCTACGAGCAGTACTTC.

This clone was detected ten times or more. The rearrangement links TRBV14 to TRBJ1-1, with TRBD1 as a possible D gene (5 bases). CDR1 is SGHDN and CDR2 is FVKESK in the germline V gene. V shed 1 base and J shed 5 bases, with 5 bases lying between them. This CDR3 is built from 12 residues. The CDR3 DNA reads TGTGCCAGCAGCCAAGGGGGGACTGAAGCTTTCTTT. This sequence encodes CASSQGGTEAFF.